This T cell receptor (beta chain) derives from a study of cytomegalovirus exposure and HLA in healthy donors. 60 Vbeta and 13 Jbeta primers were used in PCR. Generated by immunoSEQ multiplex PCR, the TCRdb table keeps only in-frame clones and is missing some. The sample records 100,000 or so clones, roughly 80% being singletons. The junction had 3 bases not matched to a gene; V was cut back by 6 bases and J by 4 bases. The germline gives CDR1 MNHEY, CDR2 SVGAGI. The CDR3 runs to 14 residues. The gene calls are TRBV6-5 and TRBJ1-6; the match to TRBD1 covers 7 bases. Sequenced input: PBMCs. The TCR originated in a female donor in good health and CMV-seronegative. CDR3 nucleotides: TGTGCCAGCAGGGGACAGTTGTATAATTCACCCCTCCACTTT. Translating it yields CASRGQLYNSPLHF.